A selection of T cell receptor beta chains follows, all from one sample in a study of blood T cells in healthy people across ages. TCRdb re-derived calls from the 5' RACE reads in MiXCR, one entry per CDR3 protein. The sample includes around 1.7 million distinct CDR3 sequences, approximately 30% of them seen just once. Sequenced input: blood. All receptors come from a woman aged 30 to 39 in good health. CDR3s include the opening cysteine and the closing phenylalanine or tryptophan.

length,V,J,CDR3
15,TRBV7-7,TRBJ2-7,CASSLGTPASYEQYF
16,TRBV12-3/TRBV12-4,TRBJ2-1,CASSFFGTSGSAEQFF
19,TRBV5-1,TRBJ1-1,CASSALGAGHQIGNTEAFF
15,TRBV14,TRBJ1-3,CASSLSAGFLNTIYF
14,TRBV27,TRBJ2-7,CASSPTGLDYEQYF
14,TRBV20-1,TRBJ2-1,CSAREGRGGSEQFF
9,TRBV28,TRBJ2-5,CASSLLGYF
16,TRBV20-1,TRBJ1-1,CSARYAPRIENTEAFF
15,TRBV12-3/TRBV12-4,TRBJ1-2,CASRPLQGASYGYTF
13,TRBV6-5,TRBJ2-2,CASYSPRTGELFF
16,TRBV20-1,TRBJ2-5,CSVSGTSGRVYETQYF
18,TRBV6-1,TRBJ1-6,CASSDLNGQGGLRSPLHF
16,TRBV7-6,TRBJ2-2,CASRRTAGGQTGELFF
11,TRBV28,TRBJ2-7,CASTHLYEQYF
15,TRBV7-9,TRBJ2-7,CASSLAGTGDHEQYF
15,TRBV5-6,TRBJ1-4,CASSPNRGTNEKLFF
16,TRBV5-6,TRBJ1-2,CASSPKAGDWANGYTF
17,TRBV20-1,TRBJ2-7,CSARDLFSQWASYEQYF
11,TRBV2,TRBJ2-7,CASRGVEEQYF
16,TRBV20-1,TRBJ2-3,CSAVAGGITGSDTQYF
11,TRBV29-1,TRBJ1-5,CSVGRDQPQHF
11,TRBV28,TRBJ2-1,CASGPRNEQFF
14,TRBV20-1,TRBJ2-7,CSASRSGDSYEQYF
15,TRBV27,TRBJ2-1,CASSLRGTIYNEQFF
15,TRBV12-3/TRBV12-4,TRBJ2-5,CASSPLRQSQETQYF
18,TRBV7-2,TRBJ2-4,CASSLRLAATLAKNIQYF
14,TRBV5-5,TRBJ2-5,CASSFWRAKETQYF
11,TRBV20-1,TRBJ2-5,CSAPGQYEQYF
15,TRBV14,TRBJ1-2,CASSQELVPGYGYTF
15,TRBV9,TRBJ1-2,CASSEGGARLEGYTF
15,TRBV6-5,TRBJ2-7,CASSDNSGGRNEQYF
19,TRBV5-1,.,CASSLATRLEGTGWNEQYF
16,TRBV20-1,TRBJ2-1,CSASPPPSGMGNEQFF
12,TRBV20-1,TRBJ2-7,CSAPSGTEEQYF
15,TRBV11-1,TRBJ2-7,CASSSGGTVPYEQYF